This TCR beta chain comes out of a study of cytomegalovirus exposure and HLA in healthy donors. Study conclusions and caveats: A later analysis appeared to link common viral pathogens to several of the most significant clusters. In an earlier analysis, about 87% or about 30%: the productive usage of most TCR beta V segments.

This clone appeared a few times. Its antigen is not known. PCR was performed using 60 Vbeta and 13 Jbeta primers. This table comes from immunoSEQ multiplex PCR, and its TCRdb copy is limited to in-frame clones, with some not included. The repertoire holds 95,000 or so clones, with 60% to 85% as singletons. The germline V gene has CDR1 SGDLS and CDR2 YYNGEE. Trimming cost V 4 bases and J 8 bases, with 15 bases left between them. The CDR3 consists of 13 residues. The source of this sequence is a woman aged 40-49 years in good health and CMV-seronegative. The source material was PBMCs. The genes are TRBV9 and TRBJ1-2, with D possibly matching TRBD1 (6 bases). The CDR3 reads CASSSGQAAGYTF. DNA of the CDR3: TGTGCCAGCAGCTCGGGACAAGCGGCCGGCTACACCTTC.